The rows below give T cell receptor beta chains drawn from one sample of a study of T cell responses to AZD1222 COVID-19 vaccine. Assay: immunoSEQ multiplex PCR; the TCRdb copy retains only in-frame clones and omits some. The sample records about 150,000 clones, around 90% being singletons. The input for sequencing was peripheral blood, taken on day 0 of AZD1222 vaccination. The receptors were gathered from an adult in good health. Both conserved end residues are part of each CDR3. The order of the fields is clone size, V gene, D gene, J gene, CDR3 DNA, CDR3 protein. The D gene is left open where the match is weak. Some rows have no size entry. The others give once, few or many, or a class for an expanded clone.

once,TRBV12-3/TRBV12-4,-,TRBJ2-7,TGTGCCAGCAGTTCGGGTGCCTCCTACGAGCAGTACTTC,CASSSGASYEQYF
-,TRBV6-5,TRBD1,TRBJ2-3,TGTGCCAGCAGGCCGGGACAGGTCACAGATACGCAGTATTTT,CASRPGQVTDTQYF
-,TRBV5-5,-,TRBJ2-7,TGTGCCAGCAGCCCGGGCATCCCTTCCTACGAGCAGTACTTC,CASSPGIPSYEQYF
once,TRBV11-3,TRBD2,TRBJ2-1,TGTGCCAGCAGCCCGTCGGCGGGGGAATTCAATGAGCAGTTCTTC,CASSPSAGEFNEQFF
-,TRBV10-2,-,TRBJ1-6,TGCGCCAGCAGTGAGTCGACCGGGTCCTATTCACCCCTCCACTTT,CASSESTGSYSPLHF
-,TRBV11-2,-,TRBJ1-5,TGTGCCAGCAGCTTGGGCAGGGCGAACAATCAGCCCCAGCATTTT,CASSLGRANNQPQHF
-,TRBV5-1,-,TRBJ2-3,TGCGCCAGCAGCTTCAAGGGGCGCACAGATACGCAGTATTTT,CASSFKGRTDTQYF
-,TRBV11-2,-,TRBJ2-7,TGTGCCAGCGGCCAGGACGTCAGGGGCGAGCAGTACTTC,CASGQDVRGEQYF
-,TRBV5-1,-,TRBJ1-1,TGCGCCAGCAGCTTGGGTCATGGGGGGCCCACTGAAGCTTTCTTT,CASSLGHGGPTEAFF
-,TRBV20-1,-,TRBJ2-5,TGCAGTGCTGACCGCGGGGAGACCCAGTACTTC,CSADRGETQYF
-,TRBV5-1,-,TRBJ1-2,TGCGCCAGCAGGCCGGACGGTGCCTATGGCTACACCTTC,CASRPDGAYGYTF
-,TRBV28,TRBD1,TRBJ1-5,TGTGCCAGCAGGCGACAGGGAGGTACGCAGCCCCAGCATTTT,CASRRQGGTQPQHF
-,TRBV30,-,TRBJ1-5,TGTGCCTGGGATCGGGGGGGCAATCAGCCCCAGCATTTT,CAWDRGGNQPQHF
-,TRBV9,-,TRBJ1-6,TGTGCCAGCAGCGTCGCCGTGGGGGGAGAATCACCCCTCCACTTT,CASSVAVGGESPLHF
-,TRBV19,-,TRBJ1-4,TGTGCCAGTAGTGGGTCCGGGACATTTAATGAAAAACTGTTTTTT,CASSGSGTFNEKLFF
-,TRBV11-3,-,TRBJ2-2,TGTGCCAGCAGCGCGTCTAGGGCGGCCGGGGAGCTGTTTTTT,CASSASRAAGELFF
-,TRBV5-6,TRBD2,TRBJ2-4,TGTGCCAGCAGCACTAGCGCCCGACGGAACATTCAGTACTTC,CASSTSARRNIQYF
-,TRBV28,TRBD1,TRBJ1-3,TGTGCCATTTCGACAGGGTGGTCTGGAAACACCATATATTTT,CAISTGWSGNTIYF
-,TRBV28,TRBD1,TRBJ1-2,TGTGCCAGCAGCCACTTTGAAGGTTCAGGGGGCCGGAGTGGCTACACCTTC,CASSHFEGSGGRSGYTF
-,TRBV5-1,TRBD2,TRBJ2-7,TGCGCCAGCAGCTTGGGGACTAGCGGGAGCGAGCAGTACTTC,CASSLGTSGSEQYF
-,TRBV5-1,-,TRBJ2-3,TGCGCCAGCAGCTTGGGGCAGCTCACAGATACGCAGTATTTT,CASSLGQLTDTQYF
-,TRBV6-4,-,TRBJ1-2,TGTGCCAGCAGTGCTACAGCTAACTATGGCTACACCTTC,CASSATANYGYTF